The sequence of this T cell receptor beta chain was determined in a study of cytomegalovirus exposure and HLA in healthy donors. The CDR3 covers 15 residues. CDR1 and CDR2 from the germline V gene are SQVTM and ANQGSEA. The PCR had 60 Vbeta and 13 Jbeta primers. Authors' processing steps: It was a later analysis that counted 83 million or so unique TCR beta chains, of which approximately 11 million were shared. Method: immunoSEQ multiplex PCR; TCRdb's copy keeps in-frame clones and lacks some. V, J and clone size are those of that table, while D and trimming were read from the DNA. The sample holds 160,000 or so clones; about four fifths are singletons and the top ten take approximately 8%. Study-wide points: In an earlier analysis, in 620 or so donors, most V segments appeared productive either ~90% or ~30% of the time.

Concerning this clone itself: Antigen specificity is unknown. The junction does not match germline at one end; this may be a read error.

What was sequenced was PBMCs. The receptor was derived from a male donor in good health and CMV-seropositive. The chain has TRBV29-1 and TRBJ1-3, with D possibly TRBD1 on 5 matching bases. CDR3 region: CSARGGESSGNTVYF. The CDR3 DNA reads TGCAGCGCTCGAGGAGGGGAAAGCTCTGGAAACACCGTATATTTT.